One and the same sample provided the 11 T cell receptor beta chains below, sequenced in a study of kidney transplant recipient with SARS-CoV-2 infection. One entry per CDR3 protein results from TCRdb running MiXCR on the reads. The table includes 200,000 to 300,000 distinct CDR3 sequences, 29% detected once. Source: a blood sample, taken at baseline and on day 111 from a kidney transplant recipient. The origin of the receptors is a young adult male patient who had COVID-19 and was a kidney transplant recipient. Certain T cells may be donor cells from the graft.

This clonotype turned up a few times. The chain employs TRBV7-2 and TRBJ1-5; D gene uncertain. V was cut by 1 base and J by 3 bases, with 7 bases left in between. CDR1 is SGHTA and CDR2 is FQGNSA in the germline V gene. This CDR3 has 14 residues. CDR3 bases: TGTGCCAGCAGCTTAGATTGCAACAATCAGCCCCAGCATTTT. Translated: CASSLDCNNQPQHF.

The chain uses TRBV4-2 and TRBJ1-4; 10 bases agree with TRBD1. J lost 5 bases, V lost 0 bases, and 3 bases had no gene match. CDR3 size: 16 residues. Germline V gives CDR1 LGHNA, CDR2 YNFKEQ. CDR3 coding DNA: TGTGCCAGCAGCCAAGATGGGGGACAGGGGAATGAAAAACTGTTTTTT. Translating it yields CASSQDGGQGNEKLFF.

This clonotype was picked up many times. This chain joins TRBV27 and TRBJ2-2; D gene uncertain. CDR3 length: 16 amino acids. V was cut by 1 base and J by 2 bases, with 11 bases left in between. The germline CDR1 and CDR2 sequences are MNHEY and SMNVEV (reference sequence). In nucleotides, the CDR3 is TGTGCCAGCAGTTTATATAAGTCTAGAAACACCGGGGAGCTGTTTTTT. As protein: CASSLYKSRNTGELFF.

Many counts were recorded for this clonotype. The chain is built from TRBV14 and TRBJ2-5; the D gene is possibly TRBD2 (6 bases). There are 16 residues in the CDR3. Trimming took 1 base from V and 5 from J, leaving 17 bases between them. Germline V gene data show CDR1 as SGHDN and CDR2 as FVKESK. DNA for the CDR3: TGTGCCAGCAGCCAAGGGGACTTTGGGTGGATGGAGACCCAGTACTTC. Amino acid sequence: CASSQGDFGWMETQYF.

In this sample, this clonotype turned up many times. The chain is built from TRBV12-5 and TRBJ1-4; D call uncertain. V was cut by 0 bases and J by 0 bases, with 11 bases left in between. The CDR3 spans 17 residues. Germline lookup yields CDR1 LGHNT and CDR2 FRNRAP. The CDR3: CASGLVVSGATNEKLFF. The CDR3, as DNA: TGTGCTAGTGGTTTGGTAGTCAGCGGGGCAACTAATGAAAAACTGTTTTTT.

This clonotype has at least ten counts. The chain uses TRBV6-5 and TRBJ1-1, with D perhaps matching TRBD1 (5 bases). The CDR3 is 14 amino acids. With 1 base removed from V and 11 bases from J, the gap between germline ends came to 17 bases. Germline lookup yields CDR1 MNHEY and CDR2 SVGAGI. This chain's CDR3 is CASSYLDTLVGAFF. For the CDR3, the DNA is TGTGCCAGCAGTTACTTGGACACTCTGGTGGGGGCTTTCTTT.

Comment on this clonotype: A much larger clone sits a single nucleotide away, making a read error possible. V is TRBV2 and J is TRBJ2-3; D gene unclear. V lost 5 bases and J 0 bases, leaving 18 bases between the germline ends. This CDR3 contains 17 residues. Germline V CDR1 and CDR2: SNHLY, FYNNEI. The CDR3 protein is CASSPPEQAPSTDTQYF. The DNA for the CDR3 is TGTGCCAGCAGTCCTCCGGAACAAGCACCTAGCACAGATACGCAGTATTTT.

This clonotype has ten or more counts. The V call is TRBV7-2, the J call TRBJ1-2; the D is unclear. CDR3 size: 17 residues. Per germline, CDR1 SGHTA and CDR2 FQGNSA. The V end lost 5 bases, the J end lost 4 bases, and 23 bases lay between the germline ends. The CDR3 spells CASSPPYRDGKTYGYTF. CDR3 in DNA: TGTGCCAGCAGCCCCCCATACAGAGACGGAAAGACCTATGGCTACACCTTC.

Notes on this clonotype: One end of the junction does not line up with germline, which may come from a read error. The V call is TRBV5-1, the J call TRBJ2-3; 9 bases line up with TRBD2. CDR3 length: 13 amino acids. Germline lookup yields CDR1 SGHRS and CDR2 YFSETQ. The CDR3 region is CASKTSGTDTRYF. CDR3 DNA: TGCGCCAGCAAGACTAGCGGCACAGATACGCGGTATTTT.

Details on this clonotype: This clone may be a read error of a much larger clone one base away. The chain uses TRBV7-2 and TRBJ2-2; maybe TRBD1 (6 bases). The CDR3 covers 15 residues. Per germline, CDR1 SGHTA and CDR2 FQGNSA. Deletions cut 1 base from V and 6 bases from J, with 12 bases between. CDR3 in amino acids: CASSLGAGEAGELFF. Here the CDR3 DNA reads TGTGCCAGCAGCTTAGGGGCAGGGGAAGCCGGGGAGCTGTTTTTT.

This clonotype was observed many times. The V call is TRBV19, the J call TRBJ1-3; 7 bases line up with TRBD1. The CDR3 length is 15 residues. Germline trimming cut 5 bases from V and 7 bases from J; bases unmatched to any gene: 11. Germline CDR1 and CDR2: LNHDA and SQIVND (reference sequence). The CDR3 DNA is TGTGCCAGTAGTCGAACAGGGGTGGGCAAGAACACCATATATTTT. Amino acid sequence: CASSRTGVGKNTIYF.